This T cell receptor (beta chain) was identified during a study of blood T cell repertoires in COVID-19. TCRdb keeps only in-frame clones here, not all; method: immunoSEQ multiplex PCR. Among over 200,000 clones listed, more than 85% were seen once. Sequenced: peripheral blood. The sequence was collected from a middle-aged man with active or convalescent COVID-19.

CDR3 sequence reads: CASSVKQLEGYEQYF. The CDR3 DNA follows: TGTGCCAGCAGCGTCAAGCAGTTGGAGGGATACGAGCAGTACTTC. The chain joins TRBV5-4 to TRBJ2-7, with D perhaps TRBD2 (6 bases). The CDR3 consists of 15 residues. Trimming cost V 4 bases and J 4 bases, with 18 bases left between them. The germline CDR1 and CDR2 sequences are SGHNT and YYREEE (reference sequence).